The clone carrying this T cell receptor (beta chain) was observed a single time. What it binds is not known. The entry originates in a study of cytomegalovirus exposure and HLA in healthy donors. Study-wide results and caveats: Using the classifier, cytomegalovirus status was reportedly diagnosed with high specificity and sensitivity.

The J segment lost 5 bases and the V segment lost 3 bases, leaving 8 bases of the junction unmatched. Germline V gene sequence: CDR1 GTSNPN, CDR2 SVGIG (reference sequence). The CDR3 totals 15 residues. With 60 Vbeta and 13 Jbeta primers, the PCR was carried out. Only in-frame clones appear in the TCRdb table, and some are missing; sequencing was by immunoSEQ multiplex PCR. The repertoire has about 140,000 clones, over 75% of them found once; the top ten carry over 1.5%. Sequenced sample: PBMCs. The chain combines TRBV30 with TRBJ1-5; 9 bases are a match to TRBD1. The sequence derives from a man aged 35 to 55 in good health and CMV-seronegative. Written as DNA, the CDR3 is TGTGCCTGGAGCCCCCGGGACAGGGACCATCAGCCCCAGCATTTT. Translating it yields CAWSPRDRDHQPQHF.